Below, 31 T cell receptor beta chains from the same sample are listed, as sequenced in a study of TIL therapy for anti-PD-1-resistant metastatic lung cancer. The immunoSEQ assay was v3. Here immunoSEQ multiplex PCR was the method, and the copy in TCRdb shows in-frame clones only, minus some. The table includes roughly 16,000 clones, 70% to 80% detected once. The time point was: pre-treatment sample, taken before nivolumab and TIL therapy. The sample in question was blood, obtained at baseline. These receptors all come from a person aged 25 to 80 with non-small cell lung cancer.

The chain employs TRBV7-6 and TRBJ1-5, with D possibly being TRBD1 (5 bases). Germline V lookup: CDR1 SGHVS, CDR2 FNYEAQ. The V gene lost 2 bases and the J gene lost 1 base, with 21 bases spanning the gap. The CDR3 contains 19 residues. CDR3 coding DNA: TGTGCCAGCAGCTTATGGGGGGTCACCTCATGCCCCAGCAATCAGCCCCAGCATTTT. Residues: CASSLWGVTSCPSNQPQHF. The whole variable domain, remainder taken from reference TRBV7-6 and TRBJ1-5, is GAGVSQSPRYKVTKRGQDVALRCDPISGHVSLYWYRQALGQGPEFLTYFNYEAQQDKSGLPNDRFSAERPEGSISTLTIQRTEQRDSAMYRCASSLWGVTSCPSNQPQHFGDGTRLSIL.

Only a few counts were recorded for this clone. This chain connects TRBV5-3 to TRBJ2-2; 9 bases map to TRBD1. TRBV5-3 is an ORF for which the function is uncertain. The CDR3 consists of 17 residues. The trim removed 3 bases at V and 3 bases at J, leaving 9 bases unmatched. CDR3 nucleotides: TGTGCCAGAAGCTGGGACAGGGAATTAAGGGACACCGGGGAGCTGTTTTTT. This codes for CARSWDRELRDTGELFF.

The genes are TRBV5-1 and TRBJ2-7, with 9 bases aligning to TRBD1. The CDR3 has 13 amino acids. In germline, CDR1 is SGHRS, CDR2 YFSETQ. The junction had 1 base not matched to a gene; V was cut back by 1 base and J by 5 bases. DNA of the CDR3: TGCGCCAGCAGCTTGACAGGGGGCGACGAGCAGTACTTC. Its translation is CASSLTGGDEQYF.

Here the CDR3 reads CASSAPEGNEQFF. CDR3 DNA: TGTGCCAGCAGCGCCCCTGAAGGGAATGAGCAGTTCTTC. V usage is TRBV9 and J usage is TRBJ2-1; D remains ambiguous. The CDR3 loop spans 13 amino acids. The germline gives CDR1 SGDLS, CDR2 YYNGEE. Trimming cost V 3 bases and J 7 bases, with 11 bases left between them.

The chain recombines TRBV19 with TRBJ1-5; D gene unclear. Trimming removed 9 bases from V and 6 bases from J, with 15 bases in between. Looked up from germline, CDR1 is LNHDA and CDR2 is SQIVND (reference sequence). The CDR3 runs 13 residues. The CDR3 loop reads CASRWGFGQPQHF. CDR3 coding DNA: TGTGCCAGCCGGTGGGGTTTTGGTCAGCCCCAGCATTTT.

The chain recombines TRBV19 with TRBJ1-4; perhaps TRBD1 as D (5 bases). CDR1 LNHDA and CDR2 SQIVND come from the germline V gene (reference sequence). The CDR3 spans 18 residues. Trimming took 10 bases from V and 6 from J, leaving 30 bases between them. The CDR3 region has the DNA TGTGCCACTAGGAATATCTTTCGGGGCACAATGGAGGATGAAAAACTGTTTTTT. As protein: CATRNIFRGTMEDEKLFF.

This clone qualifies as medium-sized. The chain combines TRBV9 with TRBJ2-1; D gene unclear. Trimming stripped 0 bases from V and 2 bases from J, with 0 bases between. The CDR3 spans 12 residues. Germline V gives CDR1 SGDLS, CDR2 YYNGEE. The CDR3 region has the DNA TGTGCCAGCAGCGTAGCCTACAATGAGCAGTTCTTC. It encodes CASSVAYNEQFF. Complete variable domain (other parts from reference TRBV9 and TRBJ2-1): DSGVTQTPKHLITATGQRVTLRCSPRSGDLSVYWYQQSLDQGLQFLIQYYNGEERAKGNILERFSAQQFPDLHSELNLSSLELGDSALYFCASSVAYNEQFFGPGTRLTVL.

The chain uses TRBV2 and TRBJ1-2; D is undetermined. This CDR3 has 15 residues. The V gene lost 5 bases and the J gene lost 0 bases, with 13 bases spanning the gap. Germline V gene sequence: CDR1 SNHLY, CDR2 FYNNEI. The CDR3 region is CASSSEPPANYGYTF. The CDR3 DNA is TGTGCCAGCAGTTCGGAACCCCCAGCTAACTATGGCTACACCTTC.

A few counts support this clone. The genes are TRBV10-3 and TRBJ2-1; possibly TRBD1 for D (6 bases). The CDR3 has 16 residues. Germline-derived CDR1 and CDR2 are ENHRY and SYGVKD. V was cut by 6 bases and J by 2 bases, with 17 bases left in between. CDR3: CAIRDLNRETYNEQFF. As DNA, the CDR3 is TGTGCCATCAGAGATTTAAACAGGGAAACCTACAATGAGCAGTTCTTC.

The gene calls are TRBV4-1 and TRBJ2-3; 9 bases align to TRBD1. Germline V lookup: CDR1 MGHRA, CDR2 YSYEKL. This CDR3 comprises 15 residues. V trimming: 3 bases; J trimming: 2 bases; junction bases outside the gene matches: 3. The CDR3 is CASSHGQGNTDTQYF. The CDR3 nucleotides are TGCGCCAGCAGCCACGGACAGGGGAACACAGATACGCAGTATTTT.

The chain carries TRBV2 and TRBJ2-1; no clear D gene. CDR1 SNHLY and CDR2 FYNNEI come from the germline V gene. V was shortened by 2 bases and J by 8 bases, with 4 bases between the two germline ends. The CDR3 has 11 residues. CDR3 nucleotide sequence: TGTGCCAGCAGTGAACCCGATGAGCAGTTCTTC. Residues: CASSEPDEQFF.

The rearrangement joins TRBV9 to TRBJ2-7, with D possibly called TRBD1 or TRBD2 (6 bases each). V gave up 0 bases and J gave up 1 base, with 14 bases separating them. Germline lookup yields CDR1 SGDLS and CDR2 YYNGEE. The CDR3 has 16 residues. Written as DNA, the CDR3 is TGTGCCAGCAGCGTAGCTACGGGGGCTTCGTCCTACGAGCAGTACTTC. This encodes CASSVATGASSYEQYF.

The chain links TRBV10-3 to TRBJ2-7; 13 bases match TRBD2. CDR3 length: 16 amino acids. Per germline, CDR1 ENHRY and CDR2 SYGVKD. Unmatched junction bases numbered 1, after V lost 0 bases and J lost 2 bases. The CDR3 DNA reads as TGTGCCATCAGTGAGTCGACTAGCGGGGGGCCCTACGAGCAGTACTTC. As protein: CAISESTSGGPYEQYF.

This sequence joins TRBV25-1 and TRBJ2-5, with D unclear. This CDR3 has 14 residues. V shed 6 bases and J shed 2 bases, with 13 bases lying between them. Germline V CDR1 and CDR2: MGHDK, SYGVNS. CDR3 region: CASSPTREQETQYF. The CDR3 bases are TGTGCCAGCAGCCCGACAAGGGAACAAGAGACCCAGTACTTC.

As regards this clone: This sample includes further DNA sequences coding for the same CDR3. The rearrangement joins TRBV10-3 to TRBJ2-7, with 10 bases identical to TRBD2. The CDR3 loop spans 19 amino acids. Germline V gene lookup returns CDR1 ENHRY and CDR2 SYGVKD. Germline trimming cut 0 bases from V and 3 bases from J; bases unmatched to any gene: 14. For the CDR3, the DNA is TGTGCCATCAGTGAGTCGGTGTGGAAAGAAAGGACTAGCGGCTACGAGCAGTACTTC. It translates to CAISESVWKERTSGYEQYF.

V is TRBV30 and J is TRBJ2-3; TRBD1 aligns across 8 bases. CDR1 GTSNPN and CDR2 SVGIG come from the germline V gene (reference sequence). With 1 base clipped from V and 8 bases from J, the junction kept 5 bases outside the gene matches. The CDR3 totals 13 residues. CDR3 coding DNA: TGTGCCTGGAGTGGGGACAGGTCGGGTACGCAGTATTTT. Its protein product is CAWSGDRSGTQYF.

The chain is built from TRBV9 and TRBJ2-1; TRBD2 aligns across 10 bases. The trim removed 0 bases at V and 10 bases at J, leaving 13 bases unmatched. There are 17 residues in the CDR3. In germline, CDR1 is SGDLS, CDR2 YYNGEE. The CDR3 spells CASSVEWNGAGGEEQFF. In DNA form, the CDR3 reads TGTGCCAGCAGCGTAGAATGGAACGGAGCGGGAGGGGAGGAGCAGTTCTTC.

The V call is TRBV11-3, the J call TRBJ2-5, with D tentatively TRBD2 (6 bases). In germline, CDR1 is SGHNT, CDR2 YENEEA. Trimming shortened V by 5 bases and J by 11 bases, and 12 bases separated the two germline ends. The CDR3 covers 11 residues. CDR3 sequence reads: CASSPSREQYF. As DNA, the CDR3 is TGTGCCAGCAGCCCGAGCCGGGAGCAGTACTTC.

J is TRBJ1-1 and V is TRBV6-5; no firm D call. This CDR3 is built from 11 residues. The ends were cut back, 8 bases at V and 4 bases at J, with 8 bases in the middle. Germline lookup yields CDR1 MNHEY and CDR2 SVGAGI. CDR3 in amino acids: CASASSTEAFF. For the CDR3, the DNA is TGTGCCAGCGCTAGTAGCACTGAAGCTTTCTTT.

Judged by abundance, this clone is hyperexpanded. V usage is TRBV5-4 and J usage is TRBJ1-4; D is uncertain. Trimming stripped 5 bases from V and 3 bases from J, with 11 bases between. This CDR3 is built from 14 residues. Per the germline V gene, CDR1 is SGHNT and CDR2 is YYREEE (reference sequence). The CDR3, as DNA: TGTGCCAGCAGTACCATGGACCCTAATGAAAAACTGTTTTTT. Translating gives CASSTMDPNEKLFF.

J is TRBJ1-1 and V is TRBV29-1; 11 nucleotides align to TRBD1. V lost 5 bases, J lost 10 bases, and 12 bases stayed unmatched. The CDR3 extends over 14 amino acids. Germline V CDR1 and CDR2: SQVTM, ANQGSEA. CDR3 DNA: TGCAGCGTTCGCTCCTGGACAGGGGGCATCGGAGCTTTCTTT. This translates into CSVRSWTGGIGAFF.

The chain uses TRBV5-1 and TRBJ1-1; 9 bases align to TRBD1. The germline V gene has CDR1 SGHRS and CDR2 YFSETQ. The CDR3 is 16 residues long. V was pared by 4 bases and J by 1 base, with 8 bases of the junction left unmatched. Here the CDR3 reads CASSPMGQGSNTEAFF. CDR3 nucleotide sequence: TGCGCCAGCAGCCCAATGGGACAGGGATCGAACACTGAAGCTTTCTTT.

V and J are TRBV9 and TRBJ2-1; 9 nucleotides agree with TRBD2. CDR1 and CDR2 (germline): SGDLS, YYNGEE. The length of the CDR3 is 15 residues. V lost 0 bases to trimming and J lost 4 bases; unmatched junction nucleotides: 2. The CDR3 nucleotides read TGTGCCAGCAGCGTAGGTCTAGCGGGGTACAATGAGCAGTTCTTC. Its protein product is CASSVGLAGYNEQFF.

This clone was counted between two and nine times. CDR3 amino acids: CASSSQGHSPLHF. The CDR3 coding sequence is TGTGCCAGTAGTTCGCAGGGGCATTCACCCCTCCACTTT. The V call is TRBV19, the J call TRBJ1-6; D perhaps matches TRBD1 (6 bases). The CDR3 is made up of 13 amino acids. The V gene's germline CDR1 is LNHDA and CDR2 SQIVND (reference sequence). The germline V and J ends were trimmed by 5 bases and 8 bases, with 10 bases remaining between them.

The rearrangement uses TRBV5-1 and TRBJ2-1; D may be TRBD1 or TRBD2 (5 bases each). Trimming removed 6 bases from V and 4 bases from J, with 17 bases in between. The CDR3 covers 15 residues. CDR1 is SGHRS, CDR2 YFSETQ, per germline. CDR3 region: CASTEAGTPYNEQFF. In DNA form, the CDR3 reads TGCGCCAGCACCGAGGCCGGGACGCCTTACAATGAGCAGTTCTTC.

The chain is built from TRBV7-9 and TRBJ2-7; D possibly uses TRBD1 or TRBD2 (6 bases each). Trimming left V 5 bases short and J 2 bases short, with 19 bases between. This CDR3 is built from 16 residues. Germline V lookup: CDR1 SEHNR, CDR2 FQNEAQ (reference sequence). The CDR3 nucleotides are TGTGCCAGCAGCGGAGGGACAAGGCCGGTCGCCTACGAGCAGTACTTC. It specifies CASSGGTRPVAYEQYF.

V usage is TRBV10-2 and J usage is TRBJ2-2; no definite D call. CDR1 is WSHSY and CDR2 is SAAADI in the germline V gene. This CDR3 comprises 13 residues. V lost 2 bases to trimming and J lost 9 bases, with 10 bases between them. CDR3 sequence (DNA): TGCGCCAGCAGTGAGGCCATAGAGCGGGAGCTGTTTTTT. Its protein product is CASSEAIERELFF.

The J gene is TRBJ2-1, the V gene TRBV4-3; D may be TRBD1 or TRBD2 (6 bases each). Germline CDR1 and CDR2: LGHNA and YSLEER. The CDR3 is made up of 16 amino acids. V was pared by 1 base and J by 5 bases, with 15 bases between. The CDR3 DNA is TGCGCCAGCAGCCAAGGAACAGGGAGGATTAACAATGAGCAGTTCTTC. It codes for CASSQGTGRINNEQFF.

V usage is TRBV19 and J usage is TRBJ1-5, with no clear D. V was trimmed by 7 bases and J by 6 bases, leaving 7 bases between them. CDR1 LNHDA and CDR2 SQIVND come from the germline V gene (reference sequence). CDR3 length equals 11 residues. The CDR3, as DNA: TGTGCCAGTACCAACCGTCAGCCCCAGCATTTT. Amino acid sequence: CASTNRQPQHF.

The V and J genes are TRBV19 and TRBJ2-7; no firm D call. CDR1 and CDR2 (germline): LNHDA, SQIVND (reference sequence). Trimming took off 10 bases at V and 8 bases at J, with 15 bases between the two ends. CDR3 length equals 11 residues. CDR3 region: CATVHYGKQYF. The CDR3 bases are TGTGCCACAGTGCATTATGGAAAGCAGTACTTC.

The gene calls are TRBV30 and TRBJ2-7; no clear D gene. The germline gives CDR1 GTSNPN, CDR2 SVGIG (reference sequence). The V end lost 0 bases, the J end lost 3 bases, and 9 bases lay between the germline ends. This CDR3 is built from 13 residues. The CDR3 protein is CAWSVSLYYEQYF. CDR3 DNA: TGTGCCTGGAGTGTATCTTTATACTACGAGCAGTACTTC.